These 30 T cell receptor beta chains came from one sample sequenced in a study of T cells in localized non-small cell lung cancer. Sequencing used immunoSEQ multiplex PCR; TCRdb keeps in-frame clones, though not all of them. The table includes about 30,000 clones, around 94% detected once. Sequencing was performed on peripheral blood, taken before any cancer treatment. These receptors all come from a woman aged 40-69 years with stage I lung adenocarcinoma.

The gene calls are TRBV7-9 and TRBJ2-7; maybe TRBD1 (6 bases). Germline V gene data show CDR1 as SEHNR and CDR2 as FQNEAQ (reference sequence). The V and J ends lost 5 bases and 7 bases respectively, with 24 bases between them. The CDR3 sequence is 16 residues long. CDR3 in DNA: TGTGCCAGCAGCCCTCCGACAGGTCAACTTTTACGGGAGCAGTACTTC. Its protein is CASSPPTGQLLREQYF.

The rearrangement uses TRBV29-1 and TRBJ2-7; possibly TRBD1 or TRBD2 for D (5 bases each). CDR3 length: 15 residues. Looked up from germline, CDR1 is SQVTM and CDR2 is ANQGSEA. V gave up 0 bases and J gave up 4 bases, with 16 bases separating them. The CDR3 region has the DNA TGCAGCGTTGAAGATTTAGACACGGGGCGTTACGAGCAGTACTTC. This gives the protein CSVEDLDTGRYEQYF.

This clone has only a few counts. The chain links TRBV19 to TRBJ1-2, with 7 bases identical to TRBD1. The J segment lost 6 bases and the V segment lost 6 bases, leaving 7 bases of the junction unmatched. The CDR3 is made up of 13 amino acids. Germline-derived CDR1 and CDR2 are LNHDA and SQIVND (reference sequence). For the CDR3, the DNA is TGTGCCAGTAGCCACAGGGGTAGCGATGGCTACACCTTC. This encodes CASSHRGSDGYTF. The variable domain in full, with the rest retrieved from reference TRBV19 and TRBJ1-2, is DGGITQSPKYLFRKEGQNVTLSCEQNLNHDAMYWYRQDPGQGLRLIYYSQIVNDFQKGDIAEGYSVSREKKESFPLTVTSAQKNPTAFYLCASSHRGSDGYTFGSGTRLTVV.

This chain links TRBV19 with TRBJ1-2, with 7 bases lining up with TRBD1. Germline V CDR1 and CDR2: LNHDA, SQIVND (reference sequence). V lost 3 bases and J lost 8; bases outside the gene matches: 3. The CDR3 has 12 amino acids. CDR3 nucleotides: TGTGCCAGTAGTATTGGGACAGCGGGCTACACCTTC. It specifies CASSIGTAGYTF.

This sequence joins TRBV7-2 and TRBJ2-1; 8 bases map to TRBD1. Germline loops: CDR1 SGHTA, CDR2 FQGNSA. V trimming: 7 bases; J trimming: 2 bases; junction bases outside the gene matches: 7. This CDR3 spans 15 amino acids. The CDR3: CASKIGTGPYNEQFF. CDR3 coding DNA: TGTGCCAGCAAAATCGGGACAGGACCCTACAATGAGCAGTTCTTC. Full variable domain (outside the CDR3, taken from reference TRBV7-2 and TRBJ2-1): GAGVSQSPSNKVTEKGKDVELRCDPISGHTALYWYRQSLGQGLEFLIYFQGNSAPDKSGLPSDRFSAERTGGSVSTLTIQRTQQEDSAVYLCASKIGTGPYNEQFFGPGTRLTVL.

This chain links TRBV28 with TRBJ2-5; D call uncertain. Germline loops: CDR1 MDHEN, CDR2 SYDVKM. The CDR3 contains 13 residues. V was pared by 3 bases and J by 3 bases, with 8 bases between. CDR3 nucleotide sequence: TGTGCCAGCAGTTTGTTCGAAGAAGAGACCCAGTACTTC. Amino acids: CASSLFEEETQYF.

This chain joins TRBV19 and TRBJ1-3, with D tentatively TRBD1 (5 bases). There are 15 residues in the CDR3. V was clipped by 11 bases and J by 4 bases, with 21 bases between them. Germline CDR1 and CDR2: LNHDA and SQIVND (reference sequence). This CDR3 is CAVVLGAGMGNTIYF. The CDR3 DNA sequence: TGTGCCGTAGTTCTCGGAGCAGGGATGGGAAACACCATATATTTT.

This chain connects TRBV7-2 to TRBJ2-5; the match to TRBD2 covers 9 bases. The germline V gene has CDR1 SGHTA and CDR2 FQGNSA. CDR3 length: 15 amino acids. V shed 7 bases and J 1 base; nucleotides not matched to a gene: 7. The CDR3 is CASITYSGGQETQYF. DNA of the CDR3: TGTGCCAGCATCACCTATAGCGGGGGCCAAGAGACCCAGTACTTC.

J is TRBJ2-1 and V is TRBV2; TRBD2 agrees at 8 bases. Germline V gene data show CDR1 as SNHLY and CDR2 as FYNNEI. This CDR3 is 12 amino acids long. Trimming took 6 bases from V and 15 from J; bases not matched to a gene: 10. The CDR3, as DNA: TGTGCCAGCAGGCTAGCGGGTGGGAGAGGGTTCTTC. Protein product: CASRLAGGRGFF.

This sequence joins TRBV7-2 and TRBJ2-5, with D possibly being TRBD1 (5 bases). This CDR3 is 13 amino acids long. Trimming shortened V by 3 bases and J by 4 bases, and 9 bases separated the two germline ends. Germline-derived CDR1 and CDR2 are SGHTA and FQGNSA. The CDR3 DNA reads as TGTGCCAGCAGCTTTCAGGGATTAGAGACCCAGTACTTC. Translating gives CASSFQGLETQYF.

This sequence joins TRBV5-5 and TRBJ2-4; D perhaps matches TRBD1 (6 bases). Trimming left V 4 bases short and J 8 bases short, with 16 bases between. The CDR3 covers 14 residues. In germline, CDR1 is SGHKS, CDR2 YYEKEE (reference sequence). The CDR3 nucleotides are TGTGCCAGCAGCGAACAGGGCCTCAGGTACATTCAGTACTTC. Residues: CASSEQGLRYIQYF. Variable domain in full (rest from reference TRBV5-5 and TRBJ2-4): DAGVTQSPTHLIKTRGQQVTLRCSPISGHKSVSWYQQVLGQGPQFIFQYYEKEERGRGNFPDRFSARQFPNYSSELNVNALLLGDSALYLCASSEQGLRYIQYFGAGTRLSVL.

Here the CDR3 reads CASGQGVLGEKLFF. Written as DNA, the CDR3 is TGCGCCAGCGGACAGGGGGTATTAGGGGAAAAACTGTTTTTT. The chain couples TRBV5-1 to TRBJ1-4, with 10 bases aligning to TRBD1. The V and J ends lost 7 bases and 8 bases, in that order; junction bases with no gene match: 8. CDR1 is SGHRS and CDR2 is YFSETQ in the germline V gene. The length of the CDR3 is 14 residues.

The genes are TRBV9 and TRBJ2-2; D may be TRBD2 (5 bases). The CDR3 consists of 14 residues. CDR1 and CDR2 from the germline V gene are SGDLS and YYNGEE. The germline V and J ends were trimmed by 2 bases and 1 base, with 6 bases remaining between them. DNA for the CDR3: TGTGCCAGCAGCGTTCGGGGGAACACCGGGGAGCTGTTTTTT. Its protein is CASSVRGNTGELFF.

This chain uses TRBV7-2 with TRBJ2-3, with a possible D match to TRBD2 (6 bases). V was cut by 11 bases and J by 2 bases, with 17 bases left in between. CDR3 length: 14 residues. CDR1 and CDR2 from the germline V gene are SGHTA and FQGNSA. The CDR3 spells CAGGASSHTDTQYF. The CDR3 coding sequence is TGTGCCGGAGGGGCCTCTAGCCACACAGATACGCAGTATTTT.

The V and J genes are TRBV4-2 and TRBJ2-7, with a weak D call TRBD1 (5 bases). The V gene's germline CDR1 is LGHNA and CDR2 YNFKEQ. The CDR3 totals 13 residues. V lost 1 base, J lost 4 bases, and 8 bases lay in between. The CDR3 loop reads CASSQGQLYEQYF. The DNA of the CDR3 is TGTGCCAGCAGCCAAGGACAGCTATACGAGCAGTACTTC.

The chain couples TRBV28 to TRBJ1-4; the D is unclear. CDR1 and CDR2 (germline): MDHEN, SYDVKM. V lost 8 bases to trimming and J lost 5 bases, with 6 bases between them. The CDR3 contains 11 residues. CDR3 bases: TGTGCCAGCTCCCGAAATGAAAAACTGTTTTTT. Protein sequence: CASSRNEKLFF.

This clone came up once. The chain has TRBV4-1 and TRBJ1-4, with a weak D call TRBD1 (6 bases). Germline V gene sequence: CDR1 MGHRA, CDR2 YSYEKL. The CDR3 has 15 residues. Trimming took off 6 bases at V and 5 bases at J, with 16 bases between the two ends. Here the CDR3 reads CASSKKTGGNEKLFF. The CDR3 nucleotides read TGCGCCAGCAGTAAAAAGACAGGAGGGAATGAAAAACTGTTTTTT.

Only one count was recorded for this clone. For the CDR3, the DNA is TGTGCCAGCAGTCAAGGACAGGGAGCAGATACGCAGTATTTT. Protein product: CASSQGQGADTQYF. The chain is built from TRBV6-5 and TRBJ2-3; 8 nucleotides line up with TRBD1. CDR3 length: 14 residues. Germline trimming cut 5 bases from V and 4 bases from J; bases unmatched to any gene: 5. Germline CDR1 reads MNHEY; CDR2 reads SVGAGI.

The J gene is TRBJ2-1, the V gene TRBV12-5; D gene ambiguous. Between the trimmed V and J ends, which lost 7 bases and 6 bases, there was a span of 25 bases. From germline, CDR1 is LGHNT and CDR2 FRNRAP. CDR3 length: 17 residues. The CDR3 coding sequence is TGTGCTAGTGACGCAGTTGTTGGGCGAGGCTTGGCCAATGAGCAGTTCTTC. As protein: CASDAVVGRGLANEQFF.

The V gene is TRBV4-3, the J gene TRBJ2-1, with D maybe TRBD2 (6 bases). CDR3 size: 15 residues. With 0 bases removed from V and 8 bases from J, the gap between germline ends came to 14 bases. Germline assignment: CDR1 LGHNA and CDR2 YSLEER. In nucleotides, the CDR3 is TGCGCCAGCAGCCAAGATCCCCTTGGGGAGGATGAGCAGTTCTTC. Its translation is CASSQDPLGEDEQFF.

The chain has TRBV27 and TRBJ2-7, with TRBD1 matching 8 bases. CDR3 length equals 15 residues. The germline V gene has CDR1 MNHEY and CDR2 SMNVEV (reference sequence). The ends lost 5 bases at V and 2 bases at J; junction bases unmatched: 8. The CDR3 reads CASSQLRDRTYEQYF. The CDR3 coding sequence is TGTGCCAGCAGTCAACTACGGGACAGGACCTACGAGCAGTACTTC.

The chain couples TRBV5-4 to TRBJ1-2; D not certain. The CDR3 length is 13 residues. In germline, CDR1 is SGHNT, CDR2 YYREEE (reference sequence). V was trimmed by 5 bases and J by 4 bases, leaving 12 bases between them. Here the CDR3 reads CASSRGGFYGYTF. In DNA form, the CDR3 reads TGTGCCAGCAGTCGGGGAGGTTTCTATGGCTACACCTTC.

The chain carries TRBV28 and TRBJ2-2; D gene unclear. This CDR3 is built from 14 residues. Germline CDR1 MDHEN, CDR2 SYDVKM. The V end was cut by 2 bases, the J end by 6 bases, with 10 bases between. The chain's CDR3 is CASSLLWMAGELFF. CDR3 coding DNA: TGTGCCAGCAGTTTACTATGGATGGCCGGGGAGCTGTTTTTT.

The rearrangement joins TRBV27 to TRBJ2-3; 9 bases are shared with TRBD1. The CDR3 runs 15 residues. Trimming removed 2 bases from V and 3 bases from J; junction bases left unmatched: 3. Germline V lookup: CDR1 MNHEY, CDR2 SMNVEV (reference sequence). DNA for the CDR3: TGTGCCAGCAGTTTAACAGGGGGCAGGACAGATACGCAGTATTTT. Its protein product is CASSLTGGRTDTQYF.

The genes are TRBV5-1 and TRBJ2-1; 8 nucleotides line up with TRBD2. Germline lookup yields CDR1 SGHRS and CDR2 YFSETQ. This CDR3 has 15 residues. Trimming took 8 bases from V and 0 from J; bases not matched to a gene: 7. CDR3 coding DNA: TGCGCCAGTGATTCGGGGGGGACCTCCTACAATGAGCAGTTCTTC. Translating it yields CASDSGGTSYNEQFF.

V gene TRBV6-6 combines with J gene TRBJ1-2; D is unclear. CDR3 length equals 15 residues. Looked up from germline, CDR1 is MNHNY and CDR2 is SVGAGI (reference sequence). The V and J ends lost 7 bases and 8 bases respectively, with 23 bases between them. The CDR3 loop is CASTRLNAGSGGYTF. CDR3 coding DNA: TGTGCCAGCACTCGACTGAACGCGGGATCGGGAGGCTACACCTTC.

The CDR3 here is CSVRPQRDEQYF. Here the CDR3 DNA reads TGCAGCGTGCGACCGCAACGCGACGAGCAGTACTTC. The V call is TRBV29-1, the J call TRBJ2-7; no definite D call. This CDR3 has 12 residues. In germline, CDR1 is SQVTM, CDR2 ANQGSEA. The V end lost 6 bases, the J end lost 5 bases, and 14 bases lay between the germline ends.

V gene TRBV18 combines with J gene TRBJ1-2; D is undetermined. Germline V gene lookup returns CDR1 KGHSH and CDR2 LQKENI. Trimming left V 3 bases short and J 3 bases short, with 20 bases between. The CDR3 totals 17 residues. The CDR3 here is CASSPAVVPVSDYGYTF. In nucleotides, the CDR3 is TGTGCCAGCTCACCTGCAGTGGTTCCGGTATCGGACTATGGCTACACCTTC.

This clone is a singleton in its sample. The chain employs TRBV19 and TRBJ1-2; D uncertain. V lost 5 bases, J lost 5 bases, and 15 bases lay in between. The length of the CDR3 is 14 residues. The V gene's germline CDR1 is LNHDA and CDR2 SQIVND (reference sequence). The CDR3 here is CASSYRANSYGYTF. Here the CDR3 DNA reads TGTGCCAGTAGTTACCGGGCAAATTCTTATGGCTACACCTTC.

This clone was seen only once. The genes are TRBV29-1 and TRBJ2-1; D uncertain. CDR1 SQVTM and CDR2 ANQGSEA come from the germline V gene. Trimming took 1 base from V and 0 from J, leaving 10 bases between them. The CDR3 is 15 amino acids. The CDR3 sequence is CSVEGGPSSYNEQFF. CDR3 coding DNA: TGCAGCGTTGAAGGTGGTCCCTCCTCCTACAATGAGCAGTTCTTC.